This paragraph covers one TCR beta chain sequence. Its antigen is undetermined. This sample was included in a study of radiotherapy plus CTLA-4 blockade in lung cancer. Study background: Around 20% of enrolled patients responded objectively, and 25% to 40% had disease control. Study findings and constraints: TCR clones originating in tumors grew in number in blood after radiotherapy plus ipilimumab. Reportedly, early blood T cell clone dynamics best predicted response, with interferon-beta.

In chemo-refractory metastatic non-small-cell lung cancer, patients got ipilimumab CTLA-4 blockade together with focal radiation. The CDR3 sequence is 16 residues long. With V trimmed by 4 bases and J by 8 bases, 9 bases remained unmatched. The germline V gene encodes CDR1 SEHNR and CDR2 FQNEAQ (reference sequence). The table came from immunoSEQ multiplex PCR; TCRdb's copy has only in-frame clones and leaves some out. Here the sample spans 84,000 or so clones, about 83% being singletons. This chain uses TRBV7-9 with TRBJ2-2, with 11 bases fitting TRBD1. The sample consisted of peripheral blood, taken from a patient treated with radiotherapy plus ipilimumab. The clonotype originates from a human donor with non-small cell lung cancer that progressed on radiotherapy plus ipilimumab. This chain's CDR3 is CASSSPRTGGAGELFF. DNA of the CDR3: TGTGCCAGCAGCTCCCCGCGGACAGGGGGCGCGGGGGAGCTGTTTTTT.